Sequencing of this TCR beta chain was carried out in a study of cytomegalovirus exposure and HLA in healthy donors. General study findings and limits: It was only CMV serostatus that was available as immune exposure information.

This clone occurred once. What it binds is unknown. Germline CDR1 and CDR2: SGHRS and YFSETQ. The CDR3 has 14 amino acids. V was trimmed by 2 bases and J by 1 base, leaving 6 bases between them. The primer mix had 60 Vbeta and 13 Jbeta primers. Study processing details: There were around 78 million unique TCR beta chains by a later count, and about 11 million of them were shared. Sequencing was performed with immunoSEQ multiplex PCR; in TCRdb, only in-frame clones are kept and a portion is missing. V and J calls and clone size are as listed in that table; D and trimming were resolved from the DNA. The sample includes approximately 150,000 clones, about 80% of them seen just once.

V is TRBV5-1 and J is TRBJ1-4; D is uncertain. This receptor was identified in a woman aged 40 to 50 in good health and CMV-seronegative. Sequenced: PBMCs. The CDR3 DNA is TGCGCCAGCAGCTTAGGGAGAACTAATGAAAAACTGTTTTTT. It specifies CASSLGRTNEKLFF.